The rows below give T cell receptor beta chains drawn from one sample of a study of shared clonotypes between healthy human individuals. Sequenced by immunoSEQ multiplex PCR; TCRdb stores in-frame clones only, minus some. The sample shows about 2,100,000 clones, approximately 94% of them seen only once. Sample: naive CD8+ T cells from PBMCs. The receptor source for this set is a man between 18 and 29 years old in good health. Some clones in this sample may be carry-over from other donors' samples. CDR3s include the opening cysteine and the closing phenylalanine or tryptophan. Fields, in order: clone size, V gene, J gene, CDR3 length, D gene, CDR3 DNA, CDR3 protein. The D gene is left open where the match is weak. Not every row has a clone size; where given, it reads once, few, many or a size class.

-,TRBV5-1,TRBJ2-7,13,TRBD1,TGCGCCAGCAGCCGGGACAGGACCTACGAGCAGTACTTC,CASSRDRTYEQYF
-,TRBV7-9,TRBJ2-1,12,-,TGTGCCAGCAGCTCTCGGTCCGGGGAGCAGTTCTTC,CASSSRSGEQFF
-,TRBV27,TRBJ2-2,14,-,TGTGCCAGCAGTTTTGCCAGGGGTAACGGGGAGCTGTTTTTT,CASSFARGNGELFF
-,TRBV28,TRBJ2-7,12,-,TGTGCCAGCAGCCATCCCCTCTACGAGCAGTACTTC,CASSHPLYEQYF
-,TRBV28,TRBJ1-2,14,-,TGTGCCAGCAGTCCGACACTCGCTGCCTATGGCTACACCTTC,CASSPTLAAYGYTF
once,TRBV7-9,TRBJ2-7,16,TRBD1,TGTGCCAGCAGCGAATCTCCGGGACAGACTGTAAGGGAGCAGTACTTC,CASSESPGQTVREQYF
-,TRBV9,TRBJ1-5,15,-,TGTGCCAGCAGCCCAACGGGGAATGCGAATCAGCCCCAGCATTTT,CASSPTGNANQPQHF
-,TRBV9,TRBJ2-3,14,TRBD2,TGTGCCAGCAGCGTTGGAACGCGGGGGGATACGCAGTATTTT,CASSVGTRGDTQYF
-,TRBV15,TRBJ1-5,14,-,TGTGCCACCAGCAGATTTAGCCCCGATCAGCCCCAGCATTTT,CATSRFSPDQPQHF
-,TRBV5-1,TRBJ2-3,15,-,TGCGCCAGCAGCTTGGAGGGCGGACTCACAGATACGCAGTATTTT,CASSLEGGLTDTQYF
-,TRBV7-6,TRBJ1-1,13,TRBD1,TGTGCCAGCAGCTTAAAGGGGGCCAATGAAGCTTTCTTT,CASSLKGANEAFF
-,TRBV6-5,TRBJ1-2,13,-,TGTGCCAGCAGTTACGGCGTAAGCTATGGCTACACCTTC,CASSYGVSYGYTF
-,TRBV18,TRBJ2-1,19,TRBD2,TGTGCCAGCTCACCATACGGGACTAGCGGGTACGAGGTGGTAAATGAGCAGTTCTTC,CASSPYGTSGYEVVNEQFF
-,TRBV6-6,TRBJ1-2,14,TRBD1,TGTGCCAGCAGCCTCGCAGGGGGCTCGTTGGGCTACACCTTC,CASSLAGGSLGYTF
-,TRBV28,TRBJ1-2,12,-,TGTGCCAGCAGTCCATCAAGGGCGGGCTACACCTTC,CASSPSRAGYTF